The rows below give T cell receptor beta chains drawn from one sample of a study of human thymus T cells. TCRdb's copy holds only in-frame clones and misses some; the assay was immunoSEQ multiplex PCR. The table records under 70,000 clones, approximately 95% of them present only once. Sample: blood. The receptor set was obtained from a boy in the first two years of life with a congenital heart defect but otherwise immunologically healthy. CDR3s include the opening cysteine and the closing phenylalanine or tryptophan. The D gene is left open where the match is weak. Rows may omit the clone size; those that give it use once, few, many or a size class.

D gene,J gene,clone size,V gene,CDR3 DNA,CDR3 protein
NA,TRBJ2-7,NA,TRBV27,TGTGCCAGCAGTTTAAAGTTCCCCGGGGACTTCTACGAGCAGTACTTC,CASSLKFPGDFYEQYF
TRBD1,TRBJ2-2,once,TRBV12-5,TGTGCTAGTGGTCTCCGGACAGGGGGCTACACCGGGGAGCTGTTTTTT,CASGLRTGGYTGELFF
NA,TRBJ2-5,NA,TRBV19,TGTGCCAGTAGTATATGGGGAGGAGACCAAGAGACCCAGTACTTC,CASSIWGGDQETQYF
NA,TRBJ1-2,NA,TRBV6-5,TGTGCCAGCAGTTACAATAGGGTCTATGGCTACACCTTC,CASSYNRVYGYTF
TRBD2,TRBJ2-5,NA,TRBV7-2,TGTGCCAGCAGCTTACTAGCGGGGGGGGAGACCCAGTACTTC,CASSLLAGGETQYF
NA,TRBJ2-3,NA,TRBV12-2,TGTGCAAGTCGCTTACGCCTACTAGCGGGACCAGATACGCAGTATTTT,CASRLRLLAGPDTQYF
TRBD1,TRBJ2-7,NA,TRBV7-2,TGTGCCAGCAGTAGGGGACAGGGGGAGGAGCAGTACTTC,CASSRGQGEEQYF
NA,TRBJ1-5,once,TRBV7-2,TGTGCCAGCAGCTTACCAGGGAATCAGCCCCAGCATTTT,CASSLPGNQPQHF
NA,TRBJ1-1,NA,TRBV6-4,TGTGCCAGCAGTGAATCTGGGACTGAAGCTTTCTTT,CASSESGTEAFF
NA,TRBJ1-3,NA,TRBV9,TGTGCCAGCAGCGTGAGAGACAGGTACTTCTCTGGAAACACCATATATTTT,CASSVRDRYFSGNTIYF
NA,TRBJ2-2,NA,TRBV11-2,TGTGCCAGCAGCTTACGGGCAGGGATCGGGGAGCTGTTTTTT,CASSLRAGIGELFF
NA,TRBJ2-7,NA,TRBV11-1,TGTGCCAGCAGCTTAGACATAGGGTACGAGCAGTACTTC,CASSLDIGYEQYF
NA,TRBJ2-5,NA,TRBV10-3,TGTGCCATCAGTGAGAGGGGGTACCAAGAGACCCAGTACTTC,CAISERGYQETQYF
NA,TRBJ2-3,NA,TRBV4-3,TGCGCCAGCAGCCAAGATCGGTGGGGCGGACCAGATACGCAGTATTTT,CASSQDRWGGPDTQYF
TRBD1,TRBJ1-1,NA,TRBV28,TGTGCCAGCAGTTTAGGGGGGACAGGGGACACTGAAGCTTTCTTT,CASSLGGTGDTEAFF
TRBD2,TRBJ2-7,NA,TRBV7-2,TGTGCCAGCAGCTTGGTAGCGGGAGGTTACGAGCAGTACTTC,CASSLVAGGYEQYF
NA,TRBJ1-6,NA,TRBV6-5,TGTGCCAGCAGTTATCGGGGGGCAAATTCACCCCTCCACTTT,CASSYRGANSPLHF
NA,TRBJ1-2,NA,TRBV11-2,TGTGCCAGCAGCTTAAGGCAGGGTCACGGTTATGGCTACACCTTC,CASSLRQGHGYGYTF
NA,TRBJ2-3,NA,TRBV19,TGTGCCAGTACTGGGTTTATACAAGATACGCAGTATTTT,CASTGFIQDTQYF
NA,TRBJ1-2,once,TRBV9,TGTGCCAGCAGCGTAGGAGGGTCCTATGGCTACACCTTC,CASSVGGSYGYTF
NA,TRBJ2-1,NA,TRBV20-1,TGCAGTGCCATACAGGGTAAGCAGTTCTTC,CSAIQGKQFF
TRBD2,TRBJ2-1,NA,TRBV5-1,TGCGCCAGCAGCTTGGAGGGAGGGCCCTACAATGAGCAGTTCTTC,CASSLEGGPYNEQFF
NA,TRBJ2-2,NA,TRBV6-5,TGTGCCAGCAGTTACTCGAGAGGCGGGGAGCTGTTTTTT,CASSYSRGGELFF
NA,TRBJ1-3,NA,TRBV6-5,TGTGCCAGCAGTTATGGGACTCCCTCTGGAAACACCATATATTTT,CASSYGTPSGNTIYF
NA,TRBJ1-1,NA,TRBV6-5,TGTGCCAGCAGTCCCCCGCCGGGGGGGTCTGAAGCTTTCTTT,CASSPPPGGSEAFF
NA,TRBJ2-1,NA,TRBV6-5,TGTGCCAGCAGTTACTCGGGGGGGCCTTTTGAGCAGTTCTTC,CASSYSGGPFEQFF
TRBD1,TRBJ2-1,NA,TRBV10-1,TGCGCCAGCAGTTGGGACAGGGGAAATGAGCAGTTCTTC,CASSWDRGNEQFF
TRBD1,TRBJ1-1,NA,TRBV19,TGTGCCAGTAATCAGGGGGGGAGTGAAGCTTTCTTT,CASNQGGSEAFF
TRBD1,TRBJ1-5,NA,TRBV19,TGTGCCAGTAGTATAGGGACAGGGTATCAGCCCCAGCATTTT,CASSIGTGYQPQHF
TRBD1,TRBJ1-2,NA,TRBV6-5,TGTGCCAGCAGTTACTCGACAGGGTATGGCTACACCTTC,CASSYSTGYGYTF
NA,TRBJ1-6,NA,TRBV7-9,TGTGCCAGCAGCGGCGCGGGCACGGCCGATTCACCCCTCCACTTT,CASSGAGTADSPLHF
TRBD2,TRBJ2-5,NA,TRBV6-5,TGTGCCAGCAGTCACGGGACTAGTTCCGTAGAGACCCAGTACTTC,CASSHGTSSVETQYF
TRBD1,TRBJ2-7,NA,TRBV5-1,TGCGCCAGCACGCGATTACCCGGGACAGGGGTGTCCGAGCAGTACTTC,CASTRLPGTGVSEQYF
NA,TRBJ1-4,NA,TRBV27,TGTGCCAGCGCTCCCCACCTGGTAGCAACTAATGAAAAACTGTTTTTT,CASAPHLVATNEKLFF
TRBD1,TRBJ1-1,few,TRBV9,TGTGCCAGCAGCGTAGGACAGGGCACTGAAGCTTTCTTT,CASSVGQGTEAFF
NA,TRBJ2-6,NA,TRBV28,TGTGCCAGCAGTTTAAGTCTGGGGGCCAACGTCCTGACTTTC,CASSLSLGANVLTF
NA,TRBJ1-2,NA,TRBV2,TGTGCCAGCCCGACGGACACTTATGGCTACACCTTC,CASPTDTYGYTF
NA,TRBJ2-7,NA,TRBV5-1,TGCGCCAGCAGCGCACCCGGGGGAACCTACGAGCAGTACTTC,CASSAPGGTYEQYF
NA,TRBJ2-5,NA,TRBV14,TGTGCCAGCAGCCAAGATCGGCAGGGTTTAGAGACCCAGTACTTC,CASSQDRQGLETQYF